One sample yielded the 5 T cell receptor beta chains listed below, sequenced in a study of cytomegalovirus exposure and HLA in healthy donors. The PCR ran on 60 Vbeta and 13 Jbeta primers. Method: immunoSEQ multiplex PCR; TCRdb's copy keeps in-frame clones and lacks some. The table shows roughly 170,000 clones, with under 90% occurring only once. Sequenced material: PBMCs. Receptor source: a male donor in good health and CMV-seronegative.

The chain has TRBV5-4 and TRBJ2-5; D remains ambiguous. Looked up from germline, CDR1 is SGHNT and CDR2 is YYREEE (reference sequence). The V end lost 0 bases, the J end lost 5 bases, and 5 bases lay between the germline ends. The CDR3 consists of 12 residues. The CDR3 nucleotides read TGTGCCAGCAGCTTGGAGAGTGAGACCCAGTACTTC. Its protein product is CASSLESETQYF.

J is TRBJ2-7 and V is TRBV28, with 7 bases fitting TRBD2. The germline gives CDR1 MDHEN, CDR2 SYDVKM. V was pared by 3 bases and J by 5 bases, with 7 bases of the junction left unmatched. This CDR3 spans 14 amino acids. The DNA of the CDR3 is TGTGCCAGCAGTTTGGGGGGGACCCCGGACGAGCAGTACTTC. It specifies CASSLGGTPDEQYF.

This CDR3 is CASSESGQAGLLNTEAFF. For the CDR3, the DNA is TGTGCCAGCAGTGAATCGGGACAGGCCGGGTTGTTGAACACTGAAGCTTTCTTT. This rearrangement joins TRBV6-1 to TRBJ1-1; 8 bases are a match to TRBD1. CDR3 size: 18 residues. Germline assignment: CDR1 MNHNS and CDR2 SASEGT. J lost 0 bases, V lost 2 bases, and 11 bases had no gene match.

The chain joins TRBV5-8 to TRBJ2-1; D possibly corresponds to TRBD1 (5 bases). Per germline, CDR1 SGHTS and CDR2 YDEGEE. CDR3 size: 14 residues. The V end was cut by 3 bases, the J end by 5 bases, with 12 bases between. This chain's CDR3 is CASSSEGVDNEQFF. CDR3 in DNA: TGTGCCAGCAGCTCGGAAGGGGTGGACAATGAGCAGTTCTTC.

The chain carries TRBV9 and TRBJ2-1, with 8 bases fitting TRBD2. V was pared by 5 bases and J by 6 bases, with 7 bases of the junction left unmatched. Germline CDR1 reads SGDLS; CDR2 reads YYNGEE. CDR3 size: 14 residues. The CDR3 nucleotides are TGTGCCAGCAGAGGCGGGACTAGTCTCAATGAGCAGTTCTTC. The encoded protein is CASRGGTSLNEQFF.